The 5 T cell receptor beta chains in this list originate from one sample, sequenced in a study of PD-L1 blockade in urothelial cancer. Only in-frame clones appear in the TCRdb table, and some are missing; sequencing was by immunoSEQ multiplex PCR. The top ten hold roughly 3.3% of the sample, which has about 71,000 clones, about 89% seen once. The sequences come from PBMCs, collected around atezolizumab (anti-PD-L1) treatment. The receptors were gathered from a man aged 55 to 69 with urothelial cancer.

The chain combines TRBV5-1 with TRBJ2-1, with 8 positions matching TRBD2. This CDR3 region has 15 residues. Germline lookup yields CDR1 SGHRS and CDR2 YFSETQ. V shed 4 bases, J shed 6 bases, and the junction held 9 bases outside the gene matches. The CDR3 reads CASSPGGWGVNEQFF. The CDR3 region has the DNA TGCGCCAGCAGCCCGGGGGGGTGGGGAGTCAATGAGCAGTTCTTC.

The chain combines TRBV11-2 with TRBJ2-5, with D perhaps matching TRBD2 (5 bases). V lost 3 bases and J 5 bases, leaving 10 bases between the germline ends. Per germline, CDR1 SGHAT and CDR2 FQNNGV. This CDR3 region has 13 residues. The DNA for the CDR3 is TGTGCCAGCAGCTTGGGTCCGGGGGAGACCCAGTACTTC. This sequence encodes CASSLGPGETQYF. Full variable domain (missing parts from reference TRBV11-2 and TRBJ2-5): EAGVAQSPRYKIIEKRQSVAFWCNPISGHATLYWYQQILGQGPKLLIQFQNNGVVDDSQLPKDRFSAERLKGVDSTLKIQPAKLEDSAVYLCASSLGPGETQYFGPGTRLLVL.

The chain combines TRBV15 with TRBJ2-2; the D gene is possibly TRBD2 (6 bases). CDR3 length: 16 residues. V was trimmed by 4 bases and J by 0 bases, leaving 12 bases between them. Germline values: CDR1 LNHNV, CDR2 YYDKDF (reference sequence). CDR3 nucleotides: TGTGCCACCAGCACTCGCGGGGCCGCGAACACCGGGGAGCTGTTTTTT. Its protein is CATSTRGAANTGELFF.

A word on this clone: The sample holds other DNA sequences that translate to the same CDR3. CDR3 in amino acids: CAISGAKTGDLMNTEAFF. In nucleotides, the CDR3 is TGTGCCATCAGTGGGGCAAAGACAGGGGATCTGATGAACACTGAAGCTTTCTTT. V usage is TRBV10-3 and J usage is TRBJ1-1; 8 bases are shared with TRBD1. Trimming cost V 4 bases and J 0 bases; bases outside gene matches: 13. Germline lookup yields CDR1 ENHRY and CDR2 SYGVKD. The CDR3 consists of 18 residues.

The chain uses TRBV5-5 and TRBJ1-1, with a possible D match to TRBD1 (5 bases). The CDR3 sequence is 15 residues long. The V end was cut by 0 bases, the J end by 4 bases, with 13 bases between. CDR1 is SGHKS and CDR2 is YYEKEE in the germline V gene (reference sequence). CDR3 in DNA: TGTGCCAGCAGCTTGGCGGTCGGGGGTGTCACTGAAGCTTTCTTT. Its translation is CASSLAVGGVTEAFF.